Below are 21 T cell receptor beta chains sequenced from a single sample in a study of blood T cells in healthy people across ages. Together with a sample-barcoded 5' primer, a J-beta primer mix was included in a second PCR lasting 7 to 11 cycles. One entry per CDR3 protein results from TCRdb running MiXCR on the 5' RACE reads. The profile shows around 1,600,000 distinct CDR3 sequences, around 40% of them singletons. The specimen was blood. The receptors stem from a woman aged 18 to 35 in good health.

Here the CDR3 DNA reads TGTGCCAGCAGCACACGCTTCTCTAGCGGGCCCCTCGAGCAGTACTTC. Its translation: CASSTRFSSGPLEQYF. The genes are TRBV11-2 and TRBJ2-7, with 8 bases matching TRBD2. CDR1 and CDR2 (germline): SGHAT, FQNNGV. V was pared by 5 bases and J by 6 bases, with 15 bases of the junction left unmatched. The length of the CDR3 is 16 residues. The variable domain in full, completed from reference TRBV11-2 and TRBJ2-7, reads EAGVAQSPRYKIIEKRQSVAFWCNPISGHATLYWYQQILGQGPKLLIQFQNNGVVDDSQLPKDRFSAERLKGVDSTLKIQPAKLEDSAVYLCASSTRFSSGPLEQYFGPGTRLTVT.

This clonotype was detected a few times. This chain joins TRBV5-5 and TRBJ2-7, with D unresolved. The ends were cut back, 5 bases at V and 3 bases at J, with 12 bases in the middle. Germline lookup yields CDR1 SGHKS and CDR2 YYEKEE (reference sequence). CDR3 length: 13 residues. CDR3 amino acids: CASSFQNFYEQYF. The CDR3 bases are TGTGCCAGCAGTTTCCAGAATTTCTACGAGCAGTACTTC. The full variable domain, its missing parts supplied by reference TRBV5-5 and TRBJ2-7, is DAGVTQSPTHLIKTRGQQVTLRCSPISGHKSVSWYQQVLGQGPQFIFQYYEKEERGRGNFPDRFSARQFPNYSSELNVNALLLGDSALYLCASSFQNFYEQYFGPGTRLTVT.

The chain is built from TRBV7-2 and TRBJ2-1, with 7 bases aligning to TRBD1. V lost 0 bases to trimming and J lost 6 bases; unmatched junction nucleotides: 8. The length of the CDR3 is 16 residues. Germline values: CDR1 SGHTA, CDR2 FQGNSA. CDR3 sequence reads: CASSLAVAGGSNEQFF. In nucleotides, the CDR3 is TGTGCCAGCAGCTTAGCGGTGGCAGGGGGTAGCAATGAGCAGTTCTTC.

This clonotype was recorded many times. The chain joins TRBV4-3 to TRBJ1-2, with D uncertain. The CDR3 covers 13 residues. Germline V gives CDR1 LGHNA, CDR2 YSLEER. V lost 0 bases, J lost 8 bases, and 10 bases lay in between. In nucleotides, the CDR3 is TGCGCCAGCAGCCAAGATAGGGTAGGAGGCTACACCTTC. It codes for CASSQDRVGGYTF.

This clonotype has more than one count but fewer than ten. The CDR3: CASTGTGLLSGYTF. CDR3 in DNA: TGTGCCAGCACCGGGACAGGCCTCCTTTCGGGCTACACCTTC. The chain links TRBV27 to TRBJ1-2; 8 bases agree with TRBD1. This CDR3 is built from 14 residues. Germline lookup yields CDR1 MNHEY and CDR2 SMNVEV (reference sequence). The V gene end was trimmed by 7 bases and the J gene end by 8 bases; junction bases not matched to a gene: 12.

The gene calls are TRBV14 and TRBJ2-5; perhaps TRBD2 as D (6 bases). CDR1 SGHDN and CDR2 FVKESK come from the germline V gene. The CDR3 covers 15 residues. V gave up 2 bases and J gave up 5 bases, with 15 bases separating them. The DNA for the CDR3 is TGTGCCAGCAGCCAATTGCAGGGAGGTGGGGAGACCCAGTACTTC. This translates into CASSQLQGGGETQYF.

V is TRBV5-1 and J is TRBJ2-2; 9 bases line up with TRBD2. Germline V gives CDR1 SGHRS, CDR2 YFSETQ. This CDR3 spans 19 amino acids. V shed 2 bases and J 1 base; nucleotides not matched to a gene: 12. CDR3 bases: TGCGCCAGCAGCTTCCCCCCTCTGGTAGCGGGAGTGAACACCGGGGAGCTGTTTTTT. Translation: CASSFPPLVAGVNTGELFF.

This chain connects TRBV10-3 to TRBJ1-5; 7 bases fit TRBD1. CDR1 is ENHRY and CDR2 is SYGVKD in the germline V gene. Trimming removed 7 bases from V and 4 bases from J; junction bases left unmatched: 7. This CDR3 contains 14 residues. CDR3 amino acids: CAITTGQGNQPQHF. CDR3 nucleotide sequence: TGTGCCATCACGACAGGGCAGGGGAATCAGCCCCAGCATTTT.

The CDR3 sequence is CASSQVGLTDTQYF. CDR3 bases: TGCGCCAGCAGCCAAGTGGGGTTGACAGATACGCAGTATTTT. The chain uses TRBV4-1 and TRBJ2-3; D is unclear. CDR1 and CDR2 (germline): MGHRA, YSYEKL. CDR3 length: 14 amino acids. V dropped 1 base and J dropped 3 bases, with 8 bases sitting between them.

This clonotype was found once. V and J are TRBV12-3 or TRBV12-4 and TRBJ2-7; TRBD2 might be the D (6 bases). The CDR3 spans 14 residues. Trimming left V 5 bases short and J 5 bases short, with 16 bases between. The CDR3 coding sequence is TGTGCCAGCAGTGTATCCGGGGGTCTGGACGAGCAGTACTTC. Protein product: CASSVSGGLDEQYF.

The J gene is TRBJ1-2, the V gene TRBV20-1; 7 bases line up with TRBD1. The V segment lost 0 bases and the J segment 7 bases; nucleotides outside the gene matches: 11. Germline loops: CDR1 DFQATT, CDR2 SNEGSKA (reference sequence). The CDR3 runs 15 residues. The CDR3 reads CSARDPRQGTGGYTF. Written as DNA, the CDR3 is TGCAGTGCTAGAGATCCGAGACAGGGAACGGGTGGCTACACCTTC.

V usage is TRBV4-1 and J usage is TRBJ1-2; D uncertain. The CDR3 runs 16 residues. Germline assignment: CDR1 MGHRA and CDR2 YSYEKL. V shed 5 bases and J shed 4 bases, with 20 bases lying between them. The CDR3 nucleotides read TGCGCCAGCAGCTCCAGCGGTCCCCACCCTTCCTATGGCTACACCTTC. Translated: CASSSSGPHPSYGYTF.

This clonotype was picked up a small number of times. The J gene is TRBJ1-4, the V gene TRBV5-5; TRBD1 is a possible D gene (6 bases). V was pared by 4 bases and J by 4 bases, with 14 bases between. This CDR3 spans 15 amino acids. Germline V gene data show CDR1 as SGHKS and CDR2 as YYEKEE (reference sequence). CDR3 loop: CASSPADRLNEKLFF. Here the CDR3 DNA reads TGTGCCAGCAGCCCAGCGGACAGACTTAATGAAAAACTGTTTTTT.

V usage is TRBV5-1 and J usage is TRBJ2-7; 16 bases align to TRBD2. Germline V gives CDR1 SGHRS, CDR2 YFSETQ. The CDR3 consists of 17 residues. V was pared by 4 bases and J by 2 bases, with 6 bases of the junction left unmatched. CDR3 sequence reads: CASSQSGTSGRAYEQYF. CDR3 bases: TGCGCCAGCAGCCAGTCCGGGACTAGCGGGAGGGCCTACGAGCAGTACTTC.

The chain employs TRBV6-1 and TRBJ1-2; D not resolved. This CDR3 is 13 amino acids long. V was cut by 0 bases and J by 6 bases, with 8 bases left in between. Germline V gives CDR1 MNHNS, CDR2 SASEGT. Here the CDR3 DNA reads TGTGCCAGCAGTGAAGCGCTTCGGGATGGCTACACCTTC. It translates to CASSEALRDGYTF.

Comments on this clonotype: A read error may be the cause here, since a much bigger clone is one base away. The rearrangement joins TRBV28 to TRBJ2-1; 12 bases map to TRBD2. Judging by the DNA end, TRBJ2-7 fits better; the J call may be wrong. Germline V gene data show CDR1 as MDHEN and CDR2 as SYDVKM. The CDR3 contains 15 residues. DNA for the CDR3: TGTGCCAGCAGTTTATCGACTAGCGGGAGCTACGAGCAGTACTTC. Translation: CASSLSTSGSYEQYF.

The chain combines TRBV13 with TRBJ2-5; D unresolved. The CDR3 is made up of 14 amino acids. Germline V CDR1 and CDR2: PRHDT, FYEKMQ (reference sequence). V gave up 1 base and J gave up 11 bases, with 17 bases separating them. The CDR3 spells CASSLEVISNGQYF. The CDR3 DNA is TGTGCCAGCAGCTTAGAGGTTATTTCCAATGGGCAGTACTTC.

In this sample, this clonotype turned up a few times. The J gene is TRBJ1-2, the V gene TRBV12-3 or TRBV12-4; 8 bases fit TRBD1. The V segment lost 3 bases and the J segment 3 bases; nucleotides outside the gene matches: 3. CDR3 length: 14 residues. CDR3 in DNA: TGTGCCAGCAGTTTGCCACAGGGGGACTATGGCTACACCTTC. This gives the protein CASSLPQGDYGYTF.

The V gene is TRBV4-2, the J gene TRBJ2-7; the match to TRBD2 covers 7 bases. The CDR3 consists of 14 residues. Trimming took 4 bases from V and 10 from J; bases not matched to a gene: 13. CDR1 is LGHNA, CDR2 YNFKEQ, per germline. The CDR3: CASSPSVPGGAQYF. CDR3 nucleotides: TGTGCCAGCAGCCCCAGCGTTCCGGGAGGAGCCCAGTACTTC.

This clonotype showed up just a few times. The chain recombines TRBV5-1 with TRBJ1-2, with a weak D call TRBD1 (5 bases). V lost 3 bases, J lost 6 bases, and 18 bases lay in between. The CDR3 totals 15 residues. Germline values: CDR1 SGHRS, CDR2 YFSETQ. The CDR3 DNA reads TGCGCCAGCAGCTGGGGACGGACCCAAGTAAATGGCTACACCTTC. The encoded protein is CASSWGRTQVNGYTF.

This clonotype was counted between two and nine times. The rearrangement joins TRBV28 to TRBJ2-7; 8 bases agree with TRBD2. CDR3 length: 17 residues. V dropped 6 bases and J dropped 6; count of bases not matched to a gene: 19. Germline assignment: CDR1 MDHEN and CDR2 SYDVKM. The CDR3 here is CASSPVLAGLAISEQYF. CDR3 coding DNA: TGTGCCAGCAGCCCCGTCCTCGCCGGACTAGCTATCTCCGAGCAGTACTTC.